In this sample, the clone carrying this T cell receptor (beta chain) is medium-sized. Its target is not known. Germline V CDR1 and CDR2: PRHDT, FYEKMQ (reference sequence). Trimming at V came to 0 bases and at J to 4 bases, leaving 1 base not matched to a gene. This CDR3 comprises 15 residues. The data were obtained in a study of radiation and T cells in renal cell carcinoma. Study findings and constraints: Without pretreatment biopsies, baseline tumor clonotype presence was undetermined. Compared with controls, irradiated tumors had more, larger dominant CDR3 motifs.

Noted treatment: 15 Gy SBRT to primary tumor, nephrectomy 4 weeks later. Data came from immunoSEQ multiplex PCR; TCRdb stores just in-frame clones and leaves some out. The sample holds about 18,000 clones, about 56% seen once. The sample here was tumor tissue, taken from a patient whose treatment included radiotherapy and nephrectomy. The chain couples TRBV13 to TRBJ1-1, with TRBD1 identical over 11 bases. The receptor was isolated from a man in his fifties with renal cell carcinoma. CDR3 coding DNA: TGTGCCAGCAGCTTAGGGGGACAGGGGGTCACTGAAGCTTTCTTT. This translates into CASSLGGQGVTEAFF.